Following are 30 T cell receptor beta chains from one sample sequenced in a study of blood T cell repertoires in COVID-19. Sequencing used immunoSEQ multiplex PCR; TCRdb keeps in-frame clones, though not all of them. The table shows some 150,000 clones, with 75% to 80% occurring only once. Material: PBMCs or T cells enriched from blood (not recorded which). These receptors were collected from a woman aged 50 to 60 who had recovered from COVID-19.

The V call is TRBV4-1, the J call TRBJ2-1, with 7 bases that match TRBD2. V shed 4 bases and J 3 bases; nucleotides not matched to a gene: 9. This CDR3 spans 16 amino acids. Germline-derived CDR1 and CDR2 are MGHRA and YSYEKL. This CDR3 reads CASSLKGGSRYNEQFF. CDR3 DNA: TGCGCCAGCAGCCTAAAGGGAGGGAGTCGCTACAATGAGCAGTTCTTC.

V and J are TRBV5-1 and TRBJ2-7, with 11 nucleotides matching TRBD2. The J segment lost 6 bases and the V segment lost 7 bases, leaving 6 bases of the junction unmatched. The CDR3 extends over 13 amino acids. The V gene's germline CDR1 is SGHRS and CDR2 YFSETQ. The CDR3 bases are TGCGCCAGCGCCCAAACTAGCGGGGGCGAGCAGTACTTC. Translating it yields CASAQTSGGEQYF.

V usage is TRBV19 and J usage is TRBJ2-1; D call uncertain. V lost 7 bases to trimming and J lost 4 bases, with 17 bases between them. The CDR3 is made up of 15 amino acids. Germline V CDR1 and CDR2: LNHDA, SQIVND (reference sequence). CDR3 amino acids: CASTSGSHPYNEQFF. The CDR3 nucleotides are TGTGCCAGTACCTCCGGGTCGCACCCTTACAATGAGCAGTTCTTC.

The chain links TRBV7-9 to TRBJ2-4; TRBD2 matches 8 bases. In germline, CDR1 is SEHNR, CDR2 FQNEAQ (reference sequence). The V segment lost 4 bases and the J segment 9 bases; nucleotides outside the gene matches: 5. The CDR3 length is 13 residues. CDR3 residues: CASSYREGSIQYF. DNA for the CDR3: TGTGCCAGCAGCTACCGGGAGGGTAGCATTCAGTACTTC. The full variable domain, in which reference TRBV7-9 and TRBJ2-4 provide the parts outside the CDR3, is DTGVSQNPRHKITKRGQNVTFRCDPISEHNRLYWYRQTLGQGPEFLTYFQNEAQLEKSRLLSDRFSAERPKGSFSTLEIQRTEQGDSAMYLCASSYREGSIQYFGAGTRLSVL.

The chain uses TRBV2 and TRBJ1-1; D may be TRBD1 (5 bases). The germline CDR1 and CDR2 sequences are SNHLY and FYNNEI. This CDR3 has 13 residues. Trimming cost V 5 bases and J 1 base, with 8 bases left between them. DNA of the CDR3: TGTGCCAGCAGTACTACAGGGAACACTGAAGCTTTCTTT. Amino acid sequence: CASSTTGNTEAFF.

The chain has TRBV5-1 and TRBJ2-3, with D maybe TRBD2 (6 bases). Germline loops: CDR1 SGHRS, CDR2 YFSETQ. The CDR3 totals 14 residues. Trimming shortened V by 9 bases and J by 4 bases, and 18 bases separated the two germline ends. The CDR3: CATKRRDGADTQYF. The CDR3 bases are TGCGCCACCAAGAGGCGGGACGGTGCAGATACGCAGTATTTT.

The rearrangement joins TRBV29-1 to TRBJ2-7; D unresolved. Germline CDR1 is SQVTM and CDR2 is ANQGSEA. V was pared by 0 bases and J by 3 bases, with 3 bases between. The CDR3 is 11 amino acids. CDR3 coding DNA: TGCAGCGTTGAAGATCACTACGAGCAGTACTTC. Translation gives CSVEDHYEQYF.

This sequence joins TRBV29-1 and TRBJ1-2; 12 nucleotides match TRBD1. CDR3 size: 13 residues. V lost 7 bases to trimming and J lost 6 bases; unmatched junction nucleotides: 6. Germline V gives CDR1 SQVTM, CDR2 ANQGSEA. CDR3 DNA sequence: TGCAGCGCTGGGACAGGGGGCGTCGATGGCTACACCTTC. This translates into CSAGTGGVDGYTF.

V usage is TRBV2 and J usage is TRBJ2-1; maybe TRBD1 (5 bases). Between the trimmed V and J ends, which lost 7 bases and 7 bases, there was a span of 8 bases. Germline CDR1 and CDR2: SNHLY and FYNNEI. CDR3 size: 11 residues. The CDR3 loop reads CASTRENEQFF. The CDR3 nucleotides read TGTGCCAGCACCAGGGAAAATGAGCAGTTCTTC. The complete variable domain, with remaining parts taken from reference TRBV2 and TRBJ2-1, reads EPEVTQTPSHQVTQMGQEVILRCVPISNHLYFYWYRQILGQKVEFLVSFYNNEISEKSEIFDDQFSVERPDGSNFTLKIRSTKLEDSAMYFCASTRENEQFFGPGTRLTVL.

The chain couples TRBV5-6 to TRBJ1-6, with D perhaps matching TRBD1 (6 bases). The CDR3 runs to 17 residues. Germline V CDR1 and CDR2: SGHDT, YYEEEE. V lost 4 bases and J 0 bases, leaving 14 bases between the germline ends. CDR3 amino acids: CASSIQGQSSYNSPLHF. The CDR3 DNA follows: TGTGCCAGCAGCATTCAGGGACAAAGCTCCTATAATTCACCCCTCCACTTT.

V is TRBV5-1 and J is TRBJ1-4; D gene uncertain. Trimming removed 5 bases at V and 5 bases at J, with 16 bases between. The germline gives CDR1 SGHRS, CDR2 YFSETQ. The CDR3 covers 15 residues. This CDR3 reads CASSPGGNSNEKLFF. CDR3 bases: TGCGCCAGCAGTCCGGGAGGGAATTCAAATGAAAAACTGTTTTTT.

The chain links TRBV9 to TRBJ1-1; 12 bases align to TRBD1. With V trimmed by 5 bases and J by 5 bases, 7 bases remained unmatched. Germline V CDR1 and CDR2: SGDLS, YYNGEE. CDR3 length: 15 residues. CDR3 nucleotides: TGTGCCAGCAGAAAAGGGGACAGGGGGCGGACTGAAGCTTTCTTT. Protein sequence: CASRKGDRGRTEAFF.

The J gene is TRBJ2-3, the V gene TRBV9; 9 bases match TRBD2. Germline V lookup: CDR1 SGDLS, CDR2 YYNGEE. The V segment lost 4 bases and the J segment 0 bases; nucleotides outside the gene matches: 21. The CDR3 covers 21 residues. The CDR3 here is CASSRPGSSGRKEMSTDTQYF. For the CDR3, the DNA is TGTGCCAGCAGCCGCCCTGGGAGTAGCGGGAGAAAGGAGATGAGCACAGATACGCAGTATTTT.

CDR3 nucleotide sequence: TGTGCCAGCAGCTTGCCCGATGGGGGACGGGGGTACAATGAGCAGTTCTTC. Its translation: CASSLPDGGRGYNEQFF. The chain is built from TRBV11-2 and TRBJ2-1, with a possible D match to TRBD2 (6 bases). V was clipped by 3 bases and J by 4 bases, with 19 bases between them. Germline V gene sequence: CDR1 SGHAT, CDR2 FQNNGV. The CDR3 runs to 17 residues.

CDR3 in amino acids: CSVSGMGTEAFF. The CDR3 nucleotides read TGCAGCGTTTCGGGGATGGGCACTGAAGCTTTCTTT. The chain is built from TRBV29-1 and TRBJ1-1; D ambiguous. Germline CDR1 and CDR2: SQVTM and ANQGSEA. The CDR3 length is 12 residues. Between the trimmed V and J ends, which lost 5 bases and 4 bases, there was a span of 11 bases.

This chain uses TRBV10-1 with TRBJ2-3, with D hard to call. Germline CDR1 and CDR2: WNHNN and SYGVQD (reference sequence). This CDR3 is built from 14 residues. The V gene lost 2 bases and the J gene lost 3 bases, with 9 bases spanning the gap. The CDR3 DNA reads as TGCGCCAGCAGTGAGAGAGGAGAAACAGATACGCAGTATTTT. Translation gives CASSERGETDTQYF.

The chain joins TRBV28 to TRBJ1-2; D not resolved. Germline CDR1 reads MDHEN; CDR2 reads SYDVKM. The CDR3 extends over 13 amino acids. The V end lost 1 base, the J end lost 3 bases, and 6 bases lay between the germline ends. This chain's CDR3 is CASSLFGDYGYTF. In DNA form, the CDR3 reads TGTGCCAGCAGTTTATTCGGGGACTATGGCTACACCTTC.

This clone was detected only a few times. J is TRBJ2-3 and V is TRBV18; 8 nucleotides match TRBD1. The CDR3 is made up of 15 amino acids. Germline CDR1 KGHSH, CDR2 LQKENI. V dropped 10 bases and J dropped 0; count of bases not matched to a gene: 9. The CDR3 DNA reads TGTGCCAACGCCATTGACAGGGGTAGCACAGATACGCAGTATTTT. Translated: CANAIDRGSTDTQYF.

The chain combines TRBV6-4 with TRBJ1-2; a weak D match, TRBD1 (6 bases). CDR1 is MRHNA, CDR2 SNTAGT, per germline. The CDR3 is made up of 17 amino acids. With 1 base removed from V and 6 bases from J, the gap between germline ends came to 21 bases. This CDR3 reads CASSDLLGHLRLDGYTF. CDR3 in DNA: TGTGCCAGCAGTGACTTACTGGGACACCTAAGGCTGGATGGCTACACCTTC.

The chain has TRBV3-1 (or the pseudogene TRBV3-2) and TRBJ2-2, with D maybe TRBD1 (6 bases). Germline V lookup: CDR1 LGHDT, CDR2 YNNKEL (reference sequence). The CDR3 consists of 16 residues. V was shortened by 1 base and J by 0 bases, with 9 bases between the two germline ends. The CDR3 bases are TGTGCCAGCAGCCAAGGGGGGCAGACGAACACCGGGGAGCTGTTTTTT. This gives the protein CASSQGGQTNTGELFF.

The chain is built from TRBV27 and TRBJ1-6, with TRBD1 matching over 8 bases. Germline CDR1 MNHEY, CDR2 SMNVEV (reference sequence). The CDR3 runs to 14 residues. The junction had 2 bases not matched to a gene; V was cut back by 2 bases and J by 8 bases. The CDR3 protein is CASSLKQGDSPLHF. Here the CDR3 DNA reads TGTGCCAGCAGTTTAAAACAGGGGGATTCACCCCTCCACTTT.

V is TRBV18 and J is TRBJ1-2, with unresolved D. V was clipped by 3 bases and J by 7 bases, with 21 bases between them. In germline, CDR1 is KGHSH, CDR2 LQKENI. The CDR3 is 16 amino acids. CDR3 amino acids: CASSPSVLRGSSGYTF. In nucleotides, the CDR3 is TGTGCCAGCTCACCCAGCGTGCTGCGAGGGTCCTCTGGCTACACCTTC.

The V and J genes are TRBV21-1 and TRBJ1-6. TRBV21-1 is a known pseudogene. This CDR3 is built from 18 residues. The CDR3 here is CASSTHLCTGRGNSPLHF. The CDR3 coding sequence is TGTGCCAGCAGCACGCATCTATGCACGGGGCGGGGTAATTCACCCCTCCACTTT.

The J gene is TRBJ2-1, the V gene TRBV2; TRBD2 agrees at 8 bases. Germline CDR1 and CDR2: SNHLY and FYNNEI. The CDR3 covers 14 residues. V lost 10 bases and J lost 7; bases outside the gene matches: 12. The CDR3 sequence is CANKGREARNEQFF. The CDR3, as DNA: TGTGCCAACAAGGGGCGGGAGGCGCGAAATGAGCAGTTCTTC.

The rearrangement uses TRBV30 and TRBJ1-1; 8 nucleotides line up with TRBD1. The CDR3 contains 11 residues. V trimming: 3 bases; J trimming: 9 bases; junction bases outside the gene matches: 3. Germline lookup yields CDR1 GTSNPN and CDR2 SVGIG (reference sequence). The CDR3 region has the DNA TGTGCCTGGAGAAGGACAGGGAAAGCTTTCTTT. This gives the protein CAWRRTGKAFF. The full variable domain, in which reference TRBV30 and TRBJ1-1 provide the parts outside the CDR3, is SQTIHQWPATLVQPVGSPLSLECTVEGTSNPNLYWYRQAAGRGLQLLFYSVGIGQISSEVPQNLSASRPQDRQFILSSKKLLLSDSGFYLCAWRRTGKAFFGQGTRLTVV.

V gene TRBV19 combines with J gene TRBJ2-7; D is possibly TRBD1 (6 bases). Germline assignment: CDR1 LNHDA and CDR2 SQIVND (reference sequence). This CDR3 spans 14 amino acids. Trimming took off 3 bases at V and 2 bases at J, with 11 bases between the two ends. The CDR3 here is CASSMAAGAYEQYF. As DNA, the CDR3 is TGTGCCAGTAGTATGGCGGCAGGGGCCTACGAGCAGTACTTC.

CDR3 sequence (DNA): TGTGCCACTCTGCGGACATTTAATGAAAAACTGTTTTTT. Amino acids: CATLRTFNEKLFF. The chain uses TRBV6-5 and TRBJ1-4, with D perhaps matching TRBD1 (5 bases). The CDR3 length is 13 residues. Deletions cut 10 bases from V and 4 bases from J, with 13 bases between. Germline loops: CDR1 MNHEY, CDR2 SVGAGI.

Notes on this clone: The identical CDR3 is also encoded by other nucleotide sequences in the sample. The J gene is TRBJ1-2, the V gene TRBV7-9; D is unclear. CDR1 and CDR2 (germline): SEHNR, FQNEAQ (reference sequence). V dropped 5 bases and J dropped 4 bases, with 11 bases sitting between them. The CDR3 runs 13 residues. CDR3 bases: TGTGCCAGCAGCCCCGGGTCCTCCTATGGCTACACCTTC. This translates into CASSPGSSYGYTF.

The rearrangement uses TRBV25-1 and TRBJ2-7; TRBD2 matches 14 bases. The CDR3 sequence is 17 residues long. V dropped 3 bases and J dropped 4; count of bases not matched to a gene: 8. The V gene's germline CDR1 is MGHDK and CDR2 SYGVNS. The CDR3 loop is CASSDNGLAGGRYEQYF. The CDR3 DNA follows: TGTGCCAGCAGTGATAACGGACTAGCGGGAGGAAGGTACGAGCAGTACTTC.

V and J are TRBV6-1 and TRBJ2-7, with TRBD2 matching 8 bases. This CDR3 has 15 amino acids. The V segment lost 1 base and the J segment 3 bases; nucleotides outside the gene matches: 5. Germline loops: CDR1 MNHNS, CDR2 SASEGT. The CDR3 spells CASSEGAGGLYEQYF. In nucleotides, the CDR3 is TGTGCCAGCAGTGAAGGGGCGGGGGGCCTCTACGAGCAGTACTTC.